Each of the 5 T cell receptor beta chains below was sequenced from the same sample in a study of blood T cell repertoires in COVID-19. Libraries were prepared by immunoSEQ multiplex PCR; TCRdb keeps only in-frame clonotypes and omits some of them. The sample holds tens of thousands of clones, over 90% seen once. Input material: peripheral blood. The origin of the receptors is a human donor in a cohort sampled during active COVID-19.

The rearrangement uses TRBV6-4 and TRBJ1-2; D is undetermined. Trimming stripped 0 bases from V and 5 bases from J, with 4 bases between. Germline values: CDR1 MRHNA, CDR2 SNTAGT. The CDR3 covers 12 residues. The CDR3 sequence: CASSDSGYGYTF. As DNA, the CDR3 is TGTGCCAGCAGTGACTCCGGGTATGGCTACACCTTC.

The V and J genes are TRBV3-1 (or the pseudogene TRBV3-2) and TRBJ1-2, with D hard to call. V lost 6 bases and J lost 10, with 21 bases in between. This CDR3 comprises 14 residues. Germline V CDR1 and CDR2: LGHDT, YNNKEL (reference sequence). The CDR3: CASSFTSVYPNYTF. The CDR3 DNA follows: TGTGCCAGCAGTTTTACAAGTGTGTATCCGAACTACACCTTC.

This chain links TRBV10-3 with TRBJ1-1; D is possibly TRBD1 (6 bases). The V gene's germline CDR1 is ENHRY and CDR2 SYGVKD. There are 13 residues in the CDR3. V lost 7 bases to trimming and J lost 6 bases, with 15 bases between them. The CDR3 sequence is CAINFDGTSEAFF. The CDR3 nucleotides read TGTGCCATCAATTTCGACGGGACATCTGAAGCTTTCTTT.

The chain uses TRBV7-6 and TRBJ1-1; 10 nucleotides align to TRBD1. Germline values: CDR1 SGHVS, CDR2 FNYEAQ. V was clipped by 5 bases and J by 3 bases; unmatched bases: 6. The CDR3 has 15 residues. DNA of the CDR3: TGTGCCAGCAGCGAATCCGGGACAGGGGACACTGAAGCTTTCTTT. It is translated as CASSESGTGDTEAFF. Variable domain in full (rest from reference TRBV7-6 and TRBJ1-1): GAGVSQSPRYKVTKRGQDVALRCDPISGHVSLYWYRQALGQGPEFLTYFNYEAQQDKSGLPNDRFSAERPEGSISTLTIQRTEQRDSAMYRCASSESGTGDTEAFFGQGTRLTVV.

The chain is built from TRBV2 and TRBJ1-2, with a weak D call TRBD1 (6 bases). CDR1 and CDR2 (germline): SNHLY, FYNNEI. This CDR3 region has 15 residues. Trimming stripped 7 bases from V and 2 bases from J, with 17 bases between. CDR3 sequence (DNA): TGTGCCAGCACCCCCCGACAGGTACTGAACTATGGCTACACCTTC. Protein sequence: CASTPRQVLNYGYTF. Drawing the rest from reference TRBV2 and TRBJ1-2, the complete variable domain is EPEVTQTPSHQVTQMGQEVILRCVPISNHLYFYWYRQILGQKVEFLVSFYNNEISEKSEIFDDQFSVERPDGSNFTLKIRSTKLEDSAMYFCASTPRQVLNYGYTFGSGTRLTVV.